This T cell receptor (beta chain) appears in the sequencing data of a study of T cell changes during pregnancy in multiple sclerosis. In germline, CDR1 is SSHAT, CDR2 FNYEAQ (reference sequence). The CDR3 totals 15 residues. About this clone: A junction boundary mismatches the germline segment, possibly from a read error.

Measured with immunoSEQ multiplex PCR; TCRdb has only the in-frame clones, and not every one. Here the sample spans roughly 46,000 clones, around 92% being singletons. The TCR comes from a female donor with multiple sclerosis, enrolled in a pregnancy study. V gene TRBV7-7 combines with J gene TRBJ1-1, with D tentatively TRBD1 (5 bases). The sample was peripheral blood, taken in the third trimester of pregnancy. CDR3 sequence (DNA): TGTGCTAGCAGTTCTACCACCTCAGGGTTTCGGGAAGCTTTCTTT. Protein product: CASSSTTSGFREAFF.